Sequencing of this T cell receptor beta chain was carried out in a study of T cell responses to AZD1222 COVID-19 vaccine. This CDR3 is built from 13 residues. The V gene lost 4 bases and the J gene lost 1 base, with 7 bases spanning the gap. CDR1 is LGHNA, CDR2 YNFKEQ, per germline. Method: immunoSEQ multiplex PCR; TCRdb's copy keeps in-frame clones and lacks some. The repertoire holds about 110,000 clones, with roughly 90% as singletons. The sample here was peripheral blood, taken on day 0 of AZD1222 vaccination. V usage is TRBV4-2 and J usage is TRBJ1-1; D gene unclear. The origin of this receptor is an adult in good health. The CDR3 DNA follows: TGTGCCAGCAGCCTTAAGTGGAACACTGAAGCTTTCTTT. It encodes CASSLKWNTEAFF.